This T cell receptor beta chain is from a study of CD8 T cells in ankylosing spondylitis (dated by TCRdb to between 2016 and 2019). Broadly, across the study: The study profiled T cell receptor beta repertoires in healthy donors and ankylosing spondylitis patients to find disease-linked TCR variants. In total, the full study cohort was made up of approximately 99 healthy donors and approximately 24 ankylosing spondylitis patients. Peripheral blood was sampled, and synovial fluid was additionally collected from ankylosing spondylitis patients.

General findings and caveats noted by the study authors: Some of the motif variants had been reported before in the synovial fluid and blood of reactive arthritis patients, a finding that suggests common disease-initiation mechanisms. In peripheral blood, the disease-linked clones were found at relatively low frequencies and had a CD8+ phenotype. Blood from ankylosing spondylitis patients appeared to be characterized by a TCR beta motif made up of several highly homologous amino acid variants. The disease-linked clones were reported to be significantly enriched in matched synovial fluid samples from ankylosing spondylitis patients.

There are 12 amino acids in the CDR3, from cysteine to phenylalanine inclusive. Only the CDR3 DNA is retained, 36 bases long and in frame from the first base. The germline V gene (reference sequence) provides CDR1 DFQATT and CDR2 SNEGSKA. The trim is 6 bases for V and 7 bases for J, with a gap of 13 bases between the germline ends. This clonotype came up a few times. It lacks a known antigen. No qualities accompany the bases; no much larger clone lies one base away. Sequenced on an Illumina HiSeq 2500. Quantitative 5'-RACE with molecular barcodes was the method used to prepare the TCR beta libraries. From the authors' description of their analysis: A new computational method based on a probabilistic model of VDJ rearrangement was used to identify disease-linked TCR variants. TCRdb reprocessed the public reads (quality trimming at Q25 with fastp, clone calling with MiXCR) and kept in-frame beta chains. Rows are unified per CDR3 protein, each entry keeping the most common DNA and genes. The V and J calls here are based on TCRdb, not the publication. This sample is represented by over 600,000 distinct CDR3 sequences; roughly 20% of them were singletons. Of the sample, about 20% falls within the top ten clones.

This clonotype originated in a male donor with ankylosing spondylitis. The chain uses TRBV20-1 and TRBJ2-1; the D segment cannot be called with confidence. The material sequenced was blood, either unsorted or a sorted T cell fraction (not recorded which). The DNA is TGCAGTGCGGACGGCCCCGAGAATGAGCAGTTCTTC. The translation is CSADGPENEQFF.